A single sample gave rise to the 17 T cell receptor beta chains below, sequenced in a study of T cells in Graves' hyperthyroidism and ophthalmopathy. The investigators amplified TCR beta CDR3 regions from RNA transcripts. The HTBI primer set drove a first-round RT-PCR of the TCR CDR3. TCRdb reprocessed the multiplex PCR reads via MiXCR and lists one record per CDR3 protein. The sample records about 400,000 distinct CDR3 sequences, 15% to 19% being singletons. The specimen was blood. These receptor sequences come from a woman between 18 and 30 years old with Graves' hyperthyroidism.

This rearrangement joins TRBV5-6 to TRBJ2-7; 10 positions match TRBD2. The germline gives CDR1 SGHDT, CDR2 YYEEEE. The CDR3 loop spans 16 amino acids. The V gene end was trimmed by 3 bases and the J gene end by 2 bases; junction bases not matched to a gene: 8. CDR3 nucleotide sequence: TGTGCCAGCAGCTATACTACTAGCGGGGTTGCCTACGAGCAGTACTTC. It yields the protein CASSYTTSGVAYEQYF.

This clonotype was seen repeatedly, ten times or more. This chain links TRBV10-2 with TRBJ1-5; D possibly corresponds to TRBD1 (5 bases). This CDR3 is built from 13 residues. Trimming left V 6 bases short and J 6 bases short, with 12 bases between. Germline V gives CDR1 WSHSY, CDR2 SAAADI. Here the CDR3 DNA reads TGCGCCAGCAGGGCAGGGAACCTTCAGCCCCAGCATTTT. As protein: CASRAGNLQPQHF.

This clonotype has at least ten counts. The chain has TRBV30 and TRBJ1-5; 7 nucleotides agree with TRBD1. Germline CDR1 and CDR2: GTSNPN and SVGIG (reference sequence). The junction had 4 bases not matched to a gene; V was cut back by 2 bases and J by 6 bases. CDR3 length equals 13 residues. CDR3 amino acids: CAWSKGAGQPQHF. The CDR3 nucleotides are TGTGCCTGGAGTAAGGGGGCGGGTCAGCCCCAGCATTTT.

This clonotype was counted at least ten times. The V call is TRBV7-8, the J call TRBJ2-5; 7 bases are shared with TRBD2. With 5 bases clipped from V and 2 bases from J, the junction kept 8 bases outside the gene matches. Germline V gives CDR1 SGHVS, CDR2 FQNEAQ. The length of the CDR3 is 15 residues. The CDR3 sequence is CASSHETSEQETQYF. The CDR3 nucleotides are TGTGCCAGCAGCCATGAAACTAGCGAACAAGAGACCCAGTACTTC.

V is TRBV5-5 and J is TRBJ1-6, with 7 bases identical to TRBD1. The CDR3 covers 14 residues. Looked up from germline, CDR1 is SGHKS and CDR2 is YYEKEE (reference sequence). V lost 5 bases to trimming and J lost 6 bases; unmatched junction nucleotides: 5. This CDR3 reads CASSPDRINSPLHF. Written as DNA, the CDR3 is TGTGCCAGCAGTCCGGACAGGATTAATTCACCCCTCCACTTT.

In its sample, this clonotype was seen many times. This sequence joins TRBV28 and TRBJ2-7, with D perhaps matching TRBD2 (5 bases). Germline CDR1 reads MDHEN; CDR2 reads SYDVKM. The CDR3 spans 13 residues. V lost 4 bases to trimming and J lost 7 bases, with 14 bases between them. The CDR3, as DNA: TGTGCCAGCAGTTGGGTAGGGCGAGGGGAGCAGTACTTC. Amino acids: CASSWVGRGEQYF.

Details on this clonotype: A much larger clone differs from this one at a single base, so this may be a read error. V and J are TRBV6-1 and TRBJ2-1; D is ambiguous. CDR3 length: 15 residues. Germline-derived CDR1 and CDR2 are MNHNS and SASEGT. The CDR3 here is CASGEVSSLYNEQFF. The CDR3 bases are TGTGCCAGCGGTGAAGTCTCATCGCTCTACAATGAGCAGTTCTTC.

This clonotype was counted only a few times. One junction end does not reproduce the germline sequence, and a read error may be involved. This chain uses TRBV5-1 with TRBJ2-1; unclear D gene. Germline CDR1 SGHRS, CDR2 YFSETQ. CDR3 length equals 12 residues. The CDR3 loop reads CASSPDGHVWFF. In nucleotides, the CDR3 is TGTGCCAGCAGCCCAGACGGTCACGTCTGGTTCTTC.

This chain uses TRBV20-1 with TRBJ2-4; 7 bases are a match to TRBD1. The CDR3 is 14 residues long. Germline V CDR1 and CDR2: DFQATT, SNEGSKA (reference sequence). V shed 0 bases and J 3 bases; nucleotides not matched to a gene: 2. The CDR3 DNA follows: TGCAGTGCTAGAGACAGGGGGATCAAAAACATTCAGTACTTC. Translation: CSARDRGIKNIQYF.

V gene TRBV6-5 combines with J gene TRBJ2-5; 7 positions match TRBD2. Germline V gene lookup returns CDR1 MNHEY and CDR2 SVGAGI. V shed 0 bases, J shed 2 bases, and the junction held 9 bases outside the gene matches. This CDR3 is 17 amino acids long. CDR3 residues: CASSYSKSGNLQETQYF. DNA of the CDR3: TGTGCCAGCAGTTACTCGAAGAGCGGGAATCTTCAAGAGACCCAGTACTTC.

Comments on this clonotype: Just one base apart from a much larger clone, this may be a read error. The J gene is TRBJ1-2, the V gene TRBV7-9; D is perhaps TRBD1 (6 bases). V lost 8 bases, J lost 6 bases, and 19 bases lay in between. The germline CDR1 and CDR2 sequences are SEHNR and FQNEAQ (reference sequence). The CDR3 runs 14 residues. The CDR3 DNA sequence: TGTGCCAGCGGCTCCGGGGGGGGCATAGATGGCTACACCTTC. Encoded protein: CASGSGGGIDGYTF.

This clonotype was observed a few times. The chain has TRBV28 and TRBJ2-7, with 9 positions matching TRBD1. Germline V gene data show CDR1 as MDHEN and CDR2 as SYDVKM. The CDR3 is made up of 15 amino acids. Losses at the gene ends were 1 base for V and 4 bases for J; bases not matched to a gene: 5. CDR3 nucleotides: TGTGCCAGCAGTTTATCGAGACAGGGGGTTTACGAGCAGTACTTC. It specifies CASSLSRQGVYEQYF.

The chain joins TRBV20-1 to TRBJ1-4; tentatively, D is TRBD1 (5 bases). The CDR3 runs 13 residues. V was pared by 5 bases and J by 6 bases, with 13 bases between. Germline CDR1 DFQATT, CDR2 SNEGSKA (reference sequence). In DNA, the CDR3 is TGCAGTGCTCTAGGGACCCACGATGAAAAACTGTTTTTT. Encoded protein: CSALGTHDEKLFF.

This clonotype appeared many times. This rearrangement joins TRBV12-3 or TRBV12-4 to TRBJ1-2; possible D gene TRBD1, 6 bases. V was clipped by 4 bases and J by 5 bases, with 11 bases between them. This CDR3 is 13 amino acids long. The CDR3 DNA follows: TGTGCCAGCAGTTCCCGGAGGGGGTATGGCTACACCTTC. Translation: CASSSRRGYGYTF.

The chain links TRBV5-1 to TRBJ2-3, with 9 bases that match TRBD1. With 0 bases clipped from V and 1 base from J, the junction kept 6 bases outside the gene matches. This CDR3 has 17 residues. CDR1 and CDR2 (germline): SGHRS, YFSETQ. This chain's CDR3 is CASSLGVGQGGTDTQYF. CDR3 coding DNA: TGCGCCAGCAGCTTGGGAGTGGGACAGGGTGGCACAGATACGCAGTATTTT.

V and J are TRBV9 and TRBJ2-5; D is possibly TRBD2 (5 bases). There are 16 residues in the CDR3. The germline V and J ends were trimmed by 0 bases and 7 bases, with 19 bases remaining between them. Germline-derived CDR1 and CDR2 are SGDLS and YYNGEE. The CDR3 is CASSVDGGSASGTQYF. Written as DNA, the CDR3 is TGTGCCAGCAGCGTAGACGGCGGGTCGGCCTCGGGGACCCAGTACTTC.

This clonotype has at least ten counts. The V and J genes are TRBV7-2 and TRBJ1-1, with 8 bases lining up with TRBD1. J lost 4 bases, V lost 1 base, and 5 bases had no gene match. There are 15 residues in the CDR3. Germline values: CDR1 SGHTA, CDR2 FQGNSA. The CDR3 nucleotides read TGTGCCAGCAGCTTAGTCTTCGGACAGGGCACTGAAGCTTTCTTT. This gives the protein CASSLVFGQGTEAFF.